Given below is one T cell receptor beta chain in context. The antigen is not known. The data were obtained in a study of T-cell reconstitution after alpha-beta-depleted transplantation in children. Molecular barcoding with unique molecular identifiers was used for the TCRbeta library. A single record per CDR3 protein comes from TCRdb applying MiXCR to the PCR reads. Among about 830,000 distinct CDR3 sequences listed, 16% were seen once. Trimming took 5 bases from V and 5 from J, leaving 19 bases between them. From germline, CDR1 is SGHTA and CDR2 FQGTGA. This CDR3 has 15 residues. Study-wide results and limits: Counts and diversity of T cells one year after transplant came mostly from newly produced T cells.

The source is a male patient aged 10 to 17 who had a stem cell transplant for acute lymphoblastic leukemia, so the T cells may come from the graft donor. The specimen comprised PBMCs, mostly from graft donor cells, sampled 360 days after TCRalphabeta/CD19-depleted stem cell transplant. The genes are TRBV7-3 and TRBJ2-7; maybe TRBD2 (6 bases). The CDR3 DNA is TGTGCCAGCAGCGAAAGCCCGGCAGGGAGGCACGAGCAGTACTTC. As protein: CASSESPAGRHEQYF.